Here is one T cell receptor beta chain with its context. Its antigen is still unknown. V lost 4 bases to trimming and J lost 8 bases; unmatched junction nucleotides: 8. The CDR3 is made up of 14 amino acids. Germline CDR1 reads MDHEN; CDR2 reads SYDVKM. Clones were read by immunoSEQ multiplex PCR, and TCRdb kept only the in-frame ones, dropping some. Among about 98,000 clones listed, roughly 89% were seen once. Time point reported: baseline, week 1 (first vaccination visit). The treatment is: pre-vaccination baseline after standard-of-care therapy. The data are from a study of a mutant IDH1 vaccine in newly diagnosed glioma. Study-level information: The treated population exhibited a male proportion of roughly 62%, a female proportion of 37.5%, and a mean age of around 40 years.

Study-wide points: Any relationship between pseudoprogression and changes in top peripheral T cell clonotypes seemed absent.

The sequence came from a woman aged 50 to 60 with glioma. The rearrangement links TRBV28 to TRBJ1-2; 9 bases are a match to TRBD1. The material was PBMCs, obtained from a glioma patient treated with radiotherapy, temozolomide or both. The CDR3 here is CASSSGTGLNGYTF. The CDR3 DNA sequence: TGTGCCAGCAGTTCGGGGACAGGGCTAAACGGCTACACCTTC.